In its sample, the clone carrying this TCR beta chain was seen a few times. Unmatched junction bases numbered 3, after V lost 6 bases and J lost 4 bases. From germline, CDR1 is SGHTA and CDR2 FQGNSA. CDR3 length: 14 residues. The sample comes from a study of human T cells and chemical hapten exposure. Across the whole study: Alopecia areata, totalis or universalis affected patients, mainly female.

Sample time point: patch test 1, 2 weeks after DPC sensitization. Indicated treatment: therapeutic diphenylcyclopropenone sensitization with weekly scalp DPC. Unfractionated whole blood yielded the extracted total RNA. The library labeled individual cDNA molecules by adding unique molecular identifiers to them. MiXCR was run by TCRdb on the RACE reads, yielding one entry per CDR3 protein. The top ten hold around 1.7% of the sample, which has 150,000 to 200,000 distinct CDR3 sequences, more than 12% seen once. The specimen was whole blood, collected in connection with sensitization to the hapten diphenylcyclopropenone (DPC). The chain employs TRBV7-2 and TRBJ2-2; 9 nucleotides match TRBD1. The source is a woman in her 30s with alopecia areata. Some clones in this sample may be carry-over from other donors' samples. As DNA, the CDR3 is TGTGCCAGCAGTTACAGGGGGCTCACCGGGGAGCTGTTTTTT. Amino acid sequence: CASSYRGLTGELFF.